The following is a T cell receptor beta chain sequence with its context. Antigen specificity is unknown. This entry is derived from a study of T-cell memory formation after mild COVID-19. The study's findings and limits: The finding that pre-infection memory included some responding clones suggested that cross-reactive memory joined.

Employing constant-segment primers, 5'RACE generated TCR alpha and TCR beta cDNA libraries bearing sample barcodes and UMIs. One entry per CDR3 protein results from TCRdb running MiXCR on the 5' RACE reads. The sample consists of about 250,000 distinct CDR3 sequences, approximately 15% of them appearing once. The CDR3 is 15 amino acids. Germline CDR1 LGHNA, CDR2 YSLEER. Trimming cost V 4 bases and J 2 bases; bases outside gene matches: 5. The sample consisted of PBMCs or a T cell subset sorted from them (not recorded which). This receptor was obtained from an adult woman who had mild COVID-19 (a few samples of this study predate the infection). Cell type and time point are not known. The chain recombines TRBV4-3 with TRBJ1-1, with 9 bases fitting TRBD1. As DNA, the CDR3 is TGCGCCAGCAGCCGCCTGGGACAGGGAAACACTGAAGCTTTCTTT. Translation: CASSRLGQGNTEAFF.